This T cell receptor beta chain was identified during a study of molecular identifiers for immune sequencing clone quantification. General observations from the study: Because of identical TCR molecules sharing a barcode, sizes of highly expanded clones could be underestimated.

With regard to this clonotype: What it binds is unknown.

V lost 5 bases and J lost 3; bases outside the gene matches: 14. CDR3 size: 17 residues. Germline lookup yields CDR1 MDHEN and CDR2 SYDVKM. Using a CD8+CD4-CCR7+CD45RA+ phenotype, naive CD8 T cells were sorted. One entry per CDR3 protein results from TCRdb running MiXCR on the PCR reads. The data contain 300,000 to 350,000 distinct CDR3 sequences, about a fifth of them singletons. V gene TRBV28 combines with J gene TRBJ2-5; 8 bases align to TRBD2. Input material: naive CD8+ T cells from blood, with Jurkat cell RNA spiked in. Subset described: FACS-sorted CD8+CD4-CCR7+CD45RA+ naive T cells. This clonotype was sampled from a human donor in good health. Some libraries in this study had Jurkat cell RNA spiked in. The CDR3 loop is CASSTETGGQSKETQYF. CDR3 bases: TGTGCCAGCAGTACAGAAACGGGGGGGCAATCGAAAGAGACCCAGTACTTC.